The rows below give T cell receptor beta chains drawn from one sample of a study of long-term antiretroviral therapy in people with HIV. TCRdb's copy holds only in-frame clones and misses some; the assay was immunoSEQ multiplex PCR. In the table there are some 28,000 clones, more than 90% of which are singletons. This material consisted of unsorted PBMCs, taken 6 to 6.5 years after starting antiretroviral therapy. All receptors come from a man aged 25-45 years with HIV. CDR3s include the opening cysteine and the closing phenylalanine or tryptophan.

j_gene,v_gene,CDR3aa
TRBJ1-1,TRBV25-1,CASSSPRGGADTEAFF
TRBJ1-1,TRBV7-9,CASSPRRDGTEAFF
TRBJ2-7,TRBV30,CAWNTGQQDYEQYF
TRBJ2-2,TRBV7-3,CASSVGRGVGTGELFF
TRBJ2-1,TRBV5-8,CASSLPGTAGMEQFF
TRBJ2-5,TRBV30,CAGQRGGRETQYF
TRBJ1-3,TRBV9,CASSVGQGAVTIYF
TRBJ2-2,TRBV27,CASSSPQGGGELFF
TRBJ2-3,TRBV19,CASSIAQGSTDTQYF
TRBJ2-3,TRBV7-9,CASSPGTATDTQYF
TRBJ1-4,TRBV6-4,CASRGTRANEKLFF
TRBJ1-1,TRBV6-5,CASSYDRWGTEAFF
TRBJ2-2,TRBV7-3,CASSRTGTNTGELFF
TRBJ2-7,TRBV7-2,CASSLTLAGYEQYF
TRBJ2-7,TRBV5-4,CASSLATSESEQYF
TRBJ2-5,TRBV29-1,CSGRDRGKETQYF
TRBJ2-3,TRBV2,CASRVPILSTDTQYF
TRBJ2-7,TRBV27,CASRLPGQGYEQYF
TRBJ1-1,TRBV6-1,CAGSGTQNTEAFF
TRBJ2-3,TRBV21-1,CASSKVGRGSTDTQYF
TRBJ2-3,TRBV6-6,CASRGSGTLSTDTQYF
TRBJ2-1,TRBV9,CASSVAGDSYDNEQFF
TRBJ1-5,TRBV19,CASSFSLYSNQPQHF
TRBJ2-3,TRBV7-9,CASSLRRLGTSDTQYF
TRBJ2-7,TRBV4-1,CASSRQRGGGYEQYF
TRBJ2-5,TRBV7-2,CASSLAGWEETQYF
TRBJ2-2,TRBV7-9,CARRESRTGELFF
TRBJ2-1,TRBV7-9,CASSSFVIRSYNEQFF
TRBJ1-1,TRBV6-1,CASTPRGDRAAFF
TRBJ2-3,TRBV2,CATAGLAGDLIYYTQYF
TRBJ1-5,TRBV6-1,CASSELQGAQPQHF
TRBJ2-6,TRBV9,CASSEGTSGSSGANVLTF
TRBJ2-5,TRBV5-4,CASSLVKSRQETQYF
TRBJ2-7,TRBV7-2,CASSLSGMAYEQYF
TRBJ2-5,TRBV29-1,CSVPGSERATQYF
TRBJ2-3,TRBV6-5,CASAAGVDTQYF
TRBJ2-5,TRBV16,CASSQLREETQYF
TRBJ1-2,TRBV6-1,CASSARPGDDSYGYTF
TRBJ2-7,TRBV11-2,CASSSGQGQVEQYF
TRBJ2-3,TRBV28,CASSRTPELVVGTDTQYF
TRBJ2-1,TRBV7-2,CASSPDSRIEQFF
TRBJ1-5,TRBV6-1,CASTREWGLQPQHF
TRBJ2-2,TRBV29-1,CSATGAVGELFF
TRBJ1-1,TRBV5-1,CASSFENLADEAFF
TRBJ1-4,TRBV6-6,CASTRGGGKEKLFF
TRBJ2-1,TRBV4-1,CASSQISGGQFYNEQFF
TRBJ2-7,TRBV9,CASSAGQAPYYEQYF
TRBJ1-5,TRBV7-7,CASSYNRFLFNQPQHF
TRBJ1-5,TRBV19,CATAGRGHRQPQHF
TRBJ1-5,TRBV6-5,CASSYNSNQPQHF
TRBJ2-1,TRBV18,CASSPPSVSYNEQFF
TRBJ1-4,TRBV27,CASSSTGVVEKLFF
TRBJ2-1,TRBV5-1,CASSWFLLAGERNEQFF
TRBJ2-3,TRBV4-2,CASRQGSGGRTQYF
TRBJ2-7,TRBV5-1,CASSLAWGREQYF
TRBJ1-5,TRBV4-1,CASSPYDGGAQPQHF
TRBJ2-1,TRBV7-2,CASSLSPGLALNEQFF
TRBJ2-6,TRBV7-3,CASSLIASSGANVLTF
TRBJ2-2,TRBV11-2,CASSLLAPGELFF
TRBJ2-1,TRBV7-2,CASSVQGSSYNEQFF